This TCR beta chain was retrieved from a study of shared clonotypes between healthy human individuals. Study-wide findings and caveats: Memory subsets had estimated richness that was generally smaller than that of naive subsets.

Adults of Caucasian background living in Nashville, Tennessee made up all donors. This was a deep-level run. Here immunoSEQ multiplex PCR was the method, and the copy in TCRdb shows in-frame clones only, minus some. The sample shows fewer than 350,000 clones, roughly 84% of them seen only once. Concerning this clone itself: Antigen specificity is unknown.

CDR3 length: 19 amino acids. Looked up from germline, CDR1 is SGHTA and CDR2 is FQGNSA. The J segment lost 4 bases and the V segment lost 4 bases, leaving 13 bases of the junction unmatched. The sequence was collected from a young man in good health. Specimen: memory CD8+ T cells sorted from blood. Subset denoted: CD45RO+ cells pooled with CCR7-negative TemRA cells. The rearrangement joins TRBV7-2 to TRBJ2-3; 14 bases are a match to TRBD2. This CDR3 is CASSWRLRLAGGPPDTQYF. The CDR3 DNA is TGTGCCAGCAGCTGGCGCCTTAGACTAGCGGGAGGGCCCCCAGATACGCAGTATTTT.